The 13 T cell receptor beta chains listed next were all sequenced from one sample in a study of glioma-infiltrating T cells. The iRepertoire nested amplicon-rescue multiplex PCR amplified TCR alpha and beta CDR3s from RNA. TCRdb itself ran the multiplex PCR reads through MiXCR, one entry per CDR3 protein. This sample carries approximately 90,000 distinct CDR3 sequences, about 25% of them seen once, and the ten largest clones take 6.7%. Sequenced material: glioma tissue, nonneoplastic brain tissue, or PBMCs (not recorded which). The receptors stem from a human donor with low-grade glioma or glioblastoma, undergoing nonglioma brain surgery, or in good health (not recorded which).

Comment on this clonotype: This may arise from a read error, as a much more abundant clone is one base away. This sequence joins TRBV7-2 and TRBJ1-2; the D gene is possibly TRBD1 (5 bases). The CDR3 extends over 14 amino acids. Germline CDR1 reads SGHTA; CDR2 reads FQGNSA. V lost 4 bases to trimming and J lost 4 bases, with 13 bases between them. CDR3: CASSSAGRTYGYTF. In nucleotides, the CDR3 is TGTGCCAGCAGCTCCGCAGGGAGAACCTATGGCTACACCTTC.

The rearrangement uses TRBV5-6 and TRBJ1-1; D remains ambiguous. The CDR3 has 15 amino acids. CDR1 SGHDT and CDR2 YYEEEE come from the germline V gene. Trimming removed 0 bases at V and 8 bases at J, with 17 bases between. The CDR3 loop reads CASSLDGRPRVEAFF. In DNA, the CDR3 is TGTGCCAGCAGCTTGGACGGGAGGCCGCGGGTGGAAGCTTTCTTT.

The table lists this clonotype with many counts. CDR3 in DNA: TGTGCCAGCAGCTTCGAACAGGGGATGGCAGATACGCAGTATTTT. It is translated as CASSFEQGMADTQYF. This rearrangement joins TRBV7-9 to TRBJ2-3, with 7 positions matching TRBD1. Per germline, CDR1 SEHNR and CDR2 FQNEAQ (reference sequence). There are 15 residues in the CDR3. Trimming cost V 3 bases and J 4 bases; bases outside gene matches: 7.

V and J are TRBV29-1 and TRBJ2-5, with TRBD1 matching over 9 bases. The CDR3 has 14 residues. V lost 2 bases to trimming and J lost 6 bases; unmatched junction nucleotides: 7. The germline V gene encodes CDR1 SQVTM and CDR2 ANQGSEA. CDR3 sequence (DNA): TGCAGCGTTGAACAGGACAGGGGACTGAAGACCCAGTACTTC. It codes for CSVEQDRGLKTQYF.

This clonotype was seen many times. This sequence joins TRBV4-2 and TRBJ2-3; 8 bases match TRBD2. Germline values: CDR1 LGHNA, CDR2 YNFKEQ. The CDR3 has 15 amino acids. V lost 2 bases and J lost 1; bases outside the gene matches: 2. The CDR3 protein is CASSQTSGRTDTQYF. CDR3 DNA sequence: TGTGCCAGCAGCCAAACTAGCGGTCGCACAGATACGCAGTATTTT.

There are many counts of this clonotype. V and J are TRBV27 and TRBJ1-6, with TRBD1 as a possible D gene (6 bases). The V end lost 3 bases, the J end lost 6 bases, and 12 bases lay between the germline ends. CDR3 length: 15 residues. CDR1 MNHEY and CDR2 SMNVEV come from the germline V gene (reference sequence). The CDR3 bases are TGTGCCAGCAGTTTCGGGGGGCGCCCTAATTCACCCCTCCACTTT. Its translation is CASSFGGRPNSPLHF.

V usage is TRBV14 and J usage is TRBJ2-3; D remains ambiguous. The CDR3 is 16 amino acids. Germline CDR1 SGHDN, CDR2 FVKESK. Between the trimmed V and J ends, which lost 4 bases and 2 bases, there was a span of 16 bases. The DNA of the CDR3 is TGTGCCAGCAGCCCCACTTGGGCCATACTCACAGATACGCAGTATTTT. Translated: CASSPTWAILTDTQYF.

This clonotype was counted at least ten times. The V and J genes are TRBV27 and TRBJ2-3; 7 positions agree with TRBD2. The CDR3 is made up of 17 amino acids. J was trimmed by 2 bases and V by 5 bases; bases with no gene match: 13. CDR1 and CDR2 (germline): MNHEY, SMNVEV (reference sequence). The CDR3 region is CASSPRDYRDLTDTQYF. For the CDR3, the DNA is TGTGCCAGCAGTCCACGGGACTACAGAGACCTCACAGATACGCAGTATTTT.

The genes are TRBV14 and TRBJ2-2; 14 positions agree with TRBD2. The CDR3 runs to 17 residues. After removal of 3 bases from V and 7 bases from J, the junction contained 7 bases not matched to a gene. In germline, CDR1 is SGHDN, CDR2 FVKESK. CDR3 DNA: TGTGCCAGCAGCCATCCCGGACTAGCGGGAGGTGGCGGGGAGCTGTTTTTT. The encoded protein is CASSHPGLAGGGGELFF.

Note on this clonotype: A single base separates this from a much larger clone, so it may be a read error. The genes are TRBV7-2 and TRBJ2-2; possibly TRBD2 for D (6 bases). CDR1 is SGHTA, CDR2 FQGNSA, per germline. This CDR3 comprises 14 residues. The DNA of the CDR3 is TGTGCCAGCAGCCGAAGTTTGAACACCGGGGGGCTGTTTTTT. Translation gives CASSRSLNTGGLFF.

There are many counts of this clonotype. The chain combines TRBV20-1 with TRBJ2-7; possible D gene TRBD1, 5 bases. This CDR3 spans 13 amino acids. V was pared by 3 bases and J by 5 bases, with 14 bases between. Germline CDR1 reads DFQATT; CDR2 reads SNEGSKA (reference sequence). The chain's CDR3 is CSASSRVLHEQYF. CDR3 DNA sequence: TGCAGTGCTAGCAGCAGGGTTCTTCACGAGCAGTACTTC.

This clonotype was found many times. The chain carries TRBV12-3 or TRBV12-4 and TRBJ1-1, with 9 bases identical to TRBD1. V lost 6 bases and J lost 0; bases outside the gene matches: 2. This CDR3 is built from 14 residues. CDR3 region: CASRRQGVNTEAFF. The CDR3 bases are TGTGCCAGCAGAAGACAGGGGGTGAACACTGAAGCTTTCTTT.

This rearrangement joins TRBV7-9 to TRBJ2-1; no clear D. V shed 5 bases and J shed 1 base, with 3 bases lying between them. The CDR3 sequence is 12 residues long. Germline CDR1 is SEHNR and CDR2 is FQNEAQ (reference sequence). The CDR3 sequence: CASSPSYNEQFF. Here the CDR3 DNA reads TGTGCCAGCAGCCCATCCTACAATGAGCAGTTCTTC.